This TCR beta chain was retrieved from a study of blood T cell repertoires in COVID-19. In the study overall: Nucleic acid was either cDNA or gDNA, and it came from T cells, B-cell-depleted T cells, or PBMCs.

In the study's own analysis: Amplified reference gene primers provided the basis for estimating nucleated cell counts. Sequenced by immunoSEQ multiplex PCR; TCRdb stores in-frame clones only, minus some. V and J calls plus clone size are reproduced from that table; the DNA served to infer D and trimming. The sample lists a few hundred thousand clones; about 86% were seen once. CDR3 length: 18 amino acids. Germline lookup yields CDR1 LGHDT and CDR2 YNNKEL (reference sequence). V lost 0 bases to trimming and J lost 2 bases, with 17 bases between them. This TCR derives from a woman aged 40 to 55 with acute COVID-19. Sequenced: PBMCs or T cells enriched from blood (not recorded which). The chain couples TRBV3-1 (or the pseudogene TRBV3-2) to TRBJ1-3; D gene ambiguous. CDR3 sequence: CASSQDLGRGSPGNTIYF. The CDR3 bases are TGTGCCAGCAGCCAAGATCTTGGTAGAGGGTCCCCTGGAAACACCATATATTTT.